This TCR beta chain was sequenced during a study of T-cell reconstitution after alpha-beta-depleted transplantation in children. General study results and limits: Most T-cell counts and diversity one year after the transplant came from T cells that were newly produced.

Unique molecular identifiers were incorporated when the TCRbeta library was constructed. TCRdb used MiXCR to reprocess the PCR reads, holding one entry per CDR3 protein. The sample lists about 470,000 distinct CDR3 sequences, around 46% seen once, with 25% to 30% in the top ten. Note on this clonotype: Its antigen is undetermined.

The ends lost 6 bases at V and 2 bases at J; junction bases unmatched: 11. Germline CDR1 is MNHEY and CDR2 is SMNVEV (reference sequence). The length of the CDR3 is 16 residues. This TCR was recovered from a girl aged 2-10 years with aplastic anemia, due to receive a stem cell transplant. The chain carries TRBV27 and TRBJ2-3; 7 nucleotides line up with TRBD2. The sequencing here drew on PBMCs, taken before TCRalphabeta/CD19-depleted stem cell transplant. CDR3 sequence (DNA): TGTGCCAGCAGCGAACTAGCGACCGCTACCACAGATACGCAGTATTTT. It yields the protein CASSELATATTDTQYF.